This TCR beta chain was found in a study of OX40 agonist ivuxolimab in advanced cancers. Study-wide context: Of the patients, three showed partial responses, one with hepatocellular carcinoma and two with cutaneous melanoma.

Findings and caveats of the study: Partial responders at 0.1-3.0 mg/kg had among the lowest clonal expansion. Both blood CD4+ and CD8+ T cells showed clonal growth by week 6 at 0.1 to 3.0 mg/kg. In general, CD8+ T cells held more expanded clones than CD4+ did, on average.

CDR1 and CDR2 from the germline V gene are SGDLS and YYNGEE. The CDR3 loop spans 13 amino acids. Trimming stripped 3 bases from V and 3 bases from J, with 7 bases between. As regards this clone: The antigen remains unidentified.

Method: immunoSEQ multiplex PCR; TCRdb's copy keeps in-frame clones and lacks some. Seen here are about 50,000 clones, over 90% observed once, and the top ten hold 18%. The input for sequencing was CD4+ or CD8+ T cells sorted from blood, taken in a trial of the OX40 agonist ivuxolimab. The gene calls are TRBV9 and TRBJ2-1; D uncertain. This receptor was taken from an adult with an advanced solid tumor such as melanoma, head and neck, liver or kidney cancer. The CDR3 nucleotides read TGTGCCAGCAGCGGTGGAGTCTACAATGAGCAGTTCTTC. It specifies CASSGGVYNEQFF.